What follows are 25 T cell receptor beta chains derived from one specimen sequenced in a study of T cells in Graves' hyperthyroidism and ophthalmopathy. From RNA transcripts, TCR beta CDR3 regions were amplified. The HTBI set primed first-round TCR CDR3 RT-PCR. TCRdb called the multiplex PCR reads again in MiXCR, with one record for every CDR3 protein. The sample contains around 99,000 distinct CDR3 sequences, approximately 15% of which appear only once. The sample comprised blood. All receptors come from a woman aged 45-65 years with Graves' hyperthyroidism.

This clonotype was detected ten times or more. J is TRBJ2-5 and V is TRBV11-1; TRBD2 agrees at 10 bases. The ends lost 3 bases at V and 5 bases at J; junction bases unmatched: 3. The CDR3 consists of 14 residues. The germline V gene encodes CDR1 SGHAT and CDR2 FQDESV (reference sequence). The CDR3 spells CASSFLAGEETQYF. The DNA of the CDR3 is TGTGCCAGCAGCTTTCTAGCGGGAGAGGAGACCCAGTACTTC.

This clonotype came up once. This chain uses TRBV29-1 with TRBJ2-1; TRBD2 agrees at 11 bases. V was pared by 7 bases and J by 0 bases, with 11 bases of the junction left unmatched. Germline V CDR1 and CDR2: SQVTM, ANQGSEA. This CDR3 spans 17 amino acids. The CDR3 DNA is TGCAGCGCACCGGGACTAGCGGAGGGGAGCTCCTACAATGAGCAGTTCTTC. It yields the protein CSAPGLAEGSSYNEQFF.

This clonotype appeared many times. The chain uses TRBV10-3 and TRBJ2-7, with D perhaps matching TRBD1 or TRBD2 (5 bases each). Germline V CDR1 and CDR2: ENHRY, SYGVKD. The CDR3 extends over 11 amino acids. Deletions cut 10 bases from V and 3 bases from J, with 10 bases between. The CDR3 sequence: CATRDGYEQYV. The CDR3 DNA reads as TGTGCCACCAGGGACGGCTACGAGCAGTACGTC.

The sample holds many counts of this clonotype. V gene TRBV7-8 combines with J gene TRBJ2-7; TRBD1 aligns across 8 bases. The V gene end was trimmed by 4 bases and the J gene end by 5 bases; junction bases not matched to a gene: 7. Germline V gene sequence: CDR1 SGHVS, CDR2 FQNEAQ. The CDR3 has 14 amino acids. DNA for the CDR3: TGTGCCAGCAGCTCTATGGACAGGGTAAACGAGCAGTACTTC. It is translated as CASSSMDRVNEQYF.

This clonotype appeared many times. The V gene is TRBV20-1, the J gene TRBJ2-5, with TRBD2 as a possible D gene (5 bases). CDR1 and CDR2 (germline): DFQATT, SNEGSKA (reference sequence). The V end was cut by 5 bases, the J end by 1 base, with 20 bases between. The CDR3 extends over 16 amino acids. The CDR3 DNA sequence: TGCAGTGCTGTAGGCCTAGCCGGAAACCCCCAAGAGACCCAGTACTTC. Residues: CSAVGLAGNPQETQYF.

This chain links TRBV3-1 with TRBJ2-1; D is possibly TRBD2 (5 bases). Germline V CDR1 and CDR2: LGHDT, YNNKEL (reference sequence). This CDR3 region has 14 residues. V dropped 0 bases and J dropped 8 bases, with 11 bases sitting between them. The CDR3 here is CASSQDGLTHEQFF. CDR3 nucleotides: TGTGCCAGCAGCCAAGATGGACTCACGCATGAGCAGTTCTTC.

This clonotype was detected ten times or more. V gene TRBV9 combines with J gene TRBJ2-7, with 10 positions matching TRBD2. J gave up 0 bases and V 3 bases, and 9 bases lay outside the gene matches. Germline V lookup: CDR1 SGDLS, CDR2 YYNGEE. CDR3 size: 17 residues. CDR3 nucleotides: TGTGCCAGCAGCGCCCGACCACCTAGCGGGAGCTCCTACGAGCAGTACGTC. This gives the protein CASSARPPSGSSYEQYV.

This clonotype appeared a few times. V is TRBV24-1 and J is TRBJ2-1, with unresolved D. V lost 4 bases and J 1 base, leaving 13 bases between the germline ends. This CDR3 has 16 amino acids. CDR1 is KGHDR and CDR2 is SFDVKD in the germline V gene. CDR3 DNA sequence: TGTGCCACCAGTGACCCTCACATAGGGTCCTACAATGAGCAGTTCTTC. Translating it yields CATSDPHIGSYNEQFF.

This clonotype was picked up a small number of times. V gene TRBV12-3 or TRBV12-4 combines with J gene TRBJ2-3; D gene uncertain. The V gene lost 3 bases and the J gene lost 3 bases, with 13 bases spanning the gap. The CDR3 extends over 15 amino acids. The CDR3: CASSFYRAKTDTQYF. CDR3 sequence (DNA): TGTGCCAGCAGTTTTTACCGGGCCAAGACAGATACGCAGTATTTT.

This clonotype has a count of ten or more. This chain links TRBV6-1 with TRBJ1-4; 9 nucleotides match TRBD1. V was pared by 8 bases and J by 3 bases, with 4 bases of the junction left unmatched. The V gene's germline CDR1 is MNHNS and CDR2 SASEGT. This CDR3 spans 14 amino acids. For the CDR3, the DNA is TGTGCCAGCGGGGACAGGGCTTCTAATGAAAAACTGTTTTTT. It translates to CASGDRASNEKLFF.

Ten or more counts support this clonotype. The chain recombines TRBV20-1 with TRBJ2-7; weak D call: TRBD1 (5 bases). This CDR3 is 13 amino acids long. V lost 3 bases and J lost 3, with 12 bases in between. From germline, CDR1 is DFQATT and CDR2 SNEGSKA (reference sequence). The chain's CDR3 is CSASEETDYEQYF. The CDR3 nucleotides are TGCAGTGCTAGTGAGGAGACAGACTACGAGCAGTACTTC.

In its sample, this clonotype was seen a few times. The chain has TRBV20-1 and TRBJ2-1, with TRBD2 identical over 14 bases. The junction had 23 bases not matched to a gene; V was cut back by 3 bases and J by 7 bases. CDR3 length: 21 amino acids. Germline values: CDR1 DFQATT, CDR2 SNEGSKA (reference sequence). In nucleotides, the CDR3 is TGCAGTGCTAGTTCTAGCGGGAGGGCCGGGACCGGGACTAGCGGGGGAAATGAGCAGTTCTTC. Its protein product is CSASSSGRAGTGTSGGNEQFF.

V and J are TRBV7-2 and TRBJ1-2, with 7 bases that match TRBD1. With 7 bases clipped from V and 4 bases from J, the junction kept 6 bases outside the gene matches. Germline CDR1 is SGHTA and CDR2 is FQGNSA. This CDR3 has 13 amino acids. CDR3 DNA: TGTGCCAGCAAGACGACAGGGCCCTATGGCTACACCTTC. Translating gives CASKTTGPYGYTF.

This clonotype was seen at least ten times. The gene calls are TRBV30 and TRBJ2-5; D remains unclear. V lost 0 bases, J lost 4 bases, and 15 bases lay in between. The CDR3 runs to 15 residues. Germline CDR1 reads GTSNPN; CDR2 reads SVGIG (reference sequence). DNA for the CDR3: TGTGCCTGGAGTGTAATGGCCCCTTGGGCAGAGACCCAGTACTTC. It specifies CAWSVMAPWAETQYF.

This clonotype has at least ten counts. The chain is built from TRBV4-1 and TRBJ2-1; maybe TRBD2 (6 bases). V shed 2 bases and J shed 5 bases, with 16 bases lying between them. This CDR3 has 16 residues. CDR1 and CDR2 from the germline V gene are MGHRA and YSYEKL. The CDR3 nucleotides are TGCGCCAGCAGCCAACCGCTGGCTAGCGCGCACAATGAGCAGTTCTTC. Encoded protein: CASSQPLASAHNEQFF.

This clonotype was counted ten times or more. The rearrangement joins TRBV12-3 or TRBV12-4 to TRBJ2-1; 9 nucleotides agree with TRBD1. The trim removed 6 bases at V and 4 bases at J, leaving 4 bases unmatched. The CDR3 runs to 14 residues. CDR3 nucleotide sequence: TGTGCCAGCAGACCGACAGGGGGTTACAATGAGCAGTTCTTC. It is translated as CASRPTGGYNEQFF.

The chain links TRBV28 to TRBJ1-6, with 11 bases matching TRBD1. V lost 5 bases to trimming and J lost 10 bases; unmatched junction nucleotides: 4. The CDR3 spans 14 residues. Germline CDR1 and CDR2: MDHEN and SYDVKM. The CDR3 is CASSPGTGGSPLHF. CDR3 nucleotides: TGTGCCAGCAGTCCAGGGACAGGGGGATCACCCCTCCACTTT.

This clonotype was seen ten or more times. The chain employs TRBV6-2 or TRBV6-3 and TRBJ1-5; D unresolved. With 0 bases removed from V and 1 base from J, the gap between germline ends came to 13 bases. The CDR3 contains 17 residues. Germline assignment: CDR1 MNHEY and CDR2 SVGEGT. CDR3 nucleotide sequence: TGTGCCAGCAGTTACTCGATGGGGAAAAACAGCAATCAGCCCCAGCATTTT. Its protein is CASSYSMGKNSNQPQHF.

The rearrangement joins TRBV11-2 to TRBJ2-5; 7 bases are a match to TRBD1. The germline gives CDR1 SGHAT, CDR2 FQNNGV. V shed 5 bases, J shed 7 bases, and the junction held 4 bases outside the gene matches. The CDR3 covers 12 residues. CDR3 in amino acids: CASSTGVRTQYF. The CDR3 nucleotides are TGTGCCAGCAGCACAGGGGTCAGGACCCAGTACTTC.

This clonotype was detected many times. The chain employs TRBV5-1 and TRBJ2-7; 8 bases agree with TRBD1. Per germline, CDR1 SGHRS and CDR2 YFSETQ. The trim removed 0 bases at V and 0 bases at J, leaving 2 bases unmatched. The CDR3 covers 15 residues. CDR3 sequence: CASSLGQGNSYEQYF. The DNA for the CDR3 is TGCGCCAGCAGCTTGGGACAGGGGAACTCCTACGAGCAGTACTTC.

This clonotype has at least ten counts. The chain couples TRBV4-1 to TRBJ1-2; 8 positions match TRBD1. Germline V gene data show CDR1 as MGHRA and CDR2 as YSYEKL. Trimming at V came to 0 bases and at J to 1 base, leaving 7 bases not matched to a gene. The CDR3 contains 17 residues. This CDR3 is CASSQDPPDRGNYGYTF. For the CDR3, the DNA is TGCGCCAGCAGCCAAGATCCCCCCGACAGGGGTAACTATGGCTACACCTTC.

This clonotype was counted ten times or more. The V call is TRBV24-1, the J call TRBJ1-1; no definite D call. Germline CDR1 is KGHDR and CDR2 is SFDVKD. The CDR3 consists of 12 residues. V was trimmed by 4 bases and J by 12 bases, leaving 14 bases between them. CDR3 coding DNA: TGTGCCACCAGTGACCGCGGACGGAGAACTTTCTTT. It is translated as CATSDRGRRTFF.

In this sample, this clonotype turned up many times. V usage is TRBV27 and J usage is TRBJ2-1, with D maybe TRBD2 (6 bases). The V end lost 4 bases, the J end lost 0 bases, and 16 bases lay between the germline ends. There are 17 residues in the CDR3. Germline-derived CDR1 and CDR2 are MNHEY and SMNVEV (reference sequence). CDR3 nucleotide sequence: TGTGCCAGCAGTTCATCATTCGCGGGGAGCTCCTACAATGAGCAGTTCTTC. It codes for CASSSSFAGSSYNEQFF.

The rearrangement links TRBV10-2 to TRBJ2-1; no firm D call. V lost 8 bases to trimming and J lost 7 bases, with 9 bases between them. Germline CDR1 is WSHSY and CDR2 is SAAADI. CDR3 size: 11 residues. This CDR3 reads CASSNENEQFF. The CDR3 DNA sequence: TGCGCCAGCTCCAACGAGAATGAGCAGTTCTTC.

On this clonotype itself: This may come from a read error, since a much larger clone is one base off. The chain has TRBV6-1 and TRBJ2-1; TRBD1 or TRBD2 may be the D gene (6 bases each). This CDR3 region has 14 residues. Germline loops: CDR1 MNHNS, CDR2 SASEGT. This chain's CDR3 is CATLWGAEGNGQFF. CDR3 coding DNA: TGTGCGACGTTGTGGGGGGCGGAAGGGAATGGGCAGTTCTTC.